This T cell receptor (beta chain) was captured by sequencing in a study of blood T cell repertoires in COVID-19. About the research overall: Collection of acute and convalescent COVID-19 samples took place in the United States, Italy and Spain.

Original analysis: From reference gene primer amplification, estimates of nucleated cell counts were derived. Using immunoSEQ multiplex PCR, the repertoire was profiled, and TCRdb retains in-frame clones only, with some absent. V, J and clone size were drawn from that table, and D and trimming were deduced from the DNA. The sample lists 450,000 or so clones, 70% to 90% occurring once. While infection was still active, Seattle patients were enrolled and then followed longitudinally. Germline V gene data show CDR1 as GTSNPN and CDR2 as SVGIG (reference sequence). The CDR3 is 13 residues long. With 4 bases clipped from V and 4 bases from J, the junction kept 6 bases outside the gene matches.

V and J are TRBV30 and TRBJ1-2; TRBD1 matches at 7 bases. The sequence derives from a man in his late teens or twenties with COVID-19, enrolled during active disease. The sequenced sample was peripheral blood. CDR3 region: CAWNPAGGYGYTF. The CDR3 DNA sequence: TGTGCCTGGAACCCGGCAGGGGGCTATGGCTACACCTTC.